This TCR beta chain comes out of a study of a mutant IDH1 vaccine in newly diagnosed glioma. The wider study: With temozolomide cycles, or 4-6 weeks after radiotherapy alone, vaccination was started. There were approximately 62% males and about 38% females among treated patients, whose mean age was about 40 years. Study-wide findings and caveats: Immune responses arising from the vaccine appeared in more than 80% of patients.

Data came from immunoSEQ multiplex PCR; TCRdb stores just in-frame clones and leaves some out. The repertoire holds approximately 62,000 clones, 84% seen once, with 3.5% to 5% in the top ten. This CDR3 region has 15 residues. V lost 4 bases to trimming and J lost 6 bases; unmatched junction nucleotides: 8. Germline V gives CDR1 SGHRS, CDR2 YFSETQ. Of note for this clone: Its antigen is unidentified.

Time point reported: week 35, safety follow-up. Every single dose of the vaccine, 300 ug of mutant IDH1 20-mer peptide, came with topical imiquimod. J is TRBJ2-1 and V is TRBV5-1; 9 bases match TRBD1. The sequence came from a man aged 25-45 years with glioma. This specimen was PBMCs, taken from a glioma patient whose treatment included an IDH1 peptide vaccine. CDR3 sequence reads: CASSRGTGTFNEQFF. CDR3 bases: TGCGCCAGCAGCAGAGGGACAGGGACCTTCAATGAGCAGTTCTTC.